This T cell receptor beta chain was sequenced during a study of T cells in Graves' hyperthyroidism and ophthalmopathy (dated by TCRdb to between 2018 and 2020). In the study overall: Peripheral blood samples were taken at initial diagnosis, before any treatment was given. A discovery cohort of roughly 100 patients, about 44 with Graves' ophthalmopathy and 57 with stable Graves' hyperthyroidism, was used to find distinguishing TCR V-J signatures. Whether ophthalmopathy could be predicted prospectively was tested in an independent validation cohort made up of 18 to 20 hyperthyroidism patients plus 17 patients who later progressed to ophthalmopathy. The 75 to 100 discovery patients were divided at random into training and test sets in a 7:3 ratio. In six Graves' hyperthyroidism patients, the study also compared T-cell repertoires from thyroid tissue with T-cell repertoires from blood. Once sampling was done, hyperthyroidism patients were given methimazole at a starting dose of 30 mg daily, whereas ophthalmopathy patients were given high-dose intravenous methylprednisolone. According to the paper, TCR Vbeta CDR3 sequencing was carried out on some 140 peripheral blood samples, which came from some 41 ophthalmopathy, around 74 hyperthyroidism and roughly 17 progressor patients.

The TCR beta CDR3 regions were amplified from RNA transcripts. A first-round RT-PCR of the TCR CDR3 used the HTBI primer set with the Qiagen OneStep RT-PCR kit. Libraries were constructed in a second round of multiplex PCR, after which size selection and purification were performed. Paired-end sequencing of the libraries was performed with 100 bp reads on an Illumina HiSeq2000. Per the original workflow: SOAPnuke was used to process the raw data, with reads discarded if the reads contained adapters or uncalled bases, had a mean Phred below 15, or lacked an exact constant-primer or identifier match. COPE v1.2.5 was used to merge the high-quality paired reads, and each unique nucleotide sequence was defined as a clonotype. MiTCR v1.1 was used to align the clonotypes against IMGT TRBV, TRBD and TRBJ reference segments. The analysis was restricted to V-J combinations with a frequency above 0.0001, which together covered 99.2% of the repertoires. A TCS score was defined as the ratio between F50 (clonal expansion) and ExV (chaos), using BLOSUM62-based TCRdist between CDR3 peptides within each V-J. Welch's t-statistics and random forest reduced 450 to 600 V-J features to about 12, which were used in a naive Bayes classifier (R e1071). The public reads were reprocessed in TCRdb via fastp at Q25 and MiXCR, keeping in-frame beta chains. Duplicate CDR3 protein sequences are folded into a single record with the most common DNA and genes. In this record, the V and J calls reflect TCRdb's handling and not the investigators' own analysis. The sample has roughly 700,000 distinct CDR3 sequences on record, 13% to 15% of them singletons. The top ten constitute roughly 10% of the sample.

Beyond this particular receptor, the publication reports: In validation, the model predicted progression to ophthalmopathy with over 65% sensitivity and roughly 75% specificity, a median of about six months before onset. Most expanded thyroid clonotypes (frequency above 0.001) were also found in blood, which suggests that blood repertoires may mirror thyroid immune responses. Sample size was not statistically predetermined, and blinding of investigators to group allocation was not performed. A 13 V-J signature model separated ophthalmopathy from stable hyperthyroidism, with roughly 88% sensitivity and approximately 81% specificity in cross-validation and 80%/75% in testing.

The CDR3 sequence holds 15 residues, the cysteine and phenylalanine included. Of all the DNA, just the CDR3 is kept, 45 bases in frame from base 1. The germline V gene sets CDR1 to MGHRA and CDR2 to YSYEKL. Trimming takes 1 base from V and 4 bases from J, and the germline ends sit 14 bases apart. Stable Graves' hyperthyroidism was defined as the absence of progression to ophthalmopathy over 18 months of follow-up. The hyperthyroidism patients were between 18 and 65 years old and newly diagnosed, with a disease duration of less than 2 months. The study excluded patients with uncontrolled infections, other autoimmune diseases, pregnancy or lactation. Diagnoses relied on clinical symptoms, serum thyroxine and TRAb, thyroid ultrasound and orbital computed tomography. Ficoll-Paque density gradient centrifugation was used to isolate PBMCs from around 10 ml of fresh peripheral blood. Total RNA was extracted using Trizol reagent, and RNA quality was assessed on an Agilent 2100 Bioanalyzer.

This clonotype was picked up a small number of times. Its recognized antigen is unknown. No clone much larger than this one lies a single base away; base qualities are absent. The sample comprised blood. The V and J segments used are TRBV4-1 and TRBJ2-7, and perhaps TRBD1 as D gene, on 6 matching bases. The receptor comes from a woman younger than 30 with Graves' hyperthyroidism. CDR3 sequence: CASSQGLQGRYEQYF. The sequenced DNA is TGCGCCAGCAGCCAAGGGTTACAGGGAAGGTACGAGCAGTACTTC.